This T cell receptor beta chain was recovered during a study of cytomegalovirus exposure and HLA in healthy donors. Study-wide points: A later analysis linked a missense DCLRE1C variant to TCR beta V- and J-gene trimming. Links to common viral pathogens appeared, in a later analysis, for several of the most significant clusters.

Amplification used 60 Vbeta primers and 13 Jbeta primers. TCRdb's copy holds only in-frame clones and misses some; the assay was immunoSEQ multiplex PCR. The repertoire includes about 98,000 clones, around 73% of them detected once, and 1.2% sits in the top ten. Germline CDR1 GTSNPN, CDR2 SVGIG (reference sequence). CDR3 length: 13 amino acids. V trimming: 5 bases; J trimming: 3 bases; junction bases outside the gene matches: 5. A remark on this clone: The antigen remains unidentified.

Sequenced: PBMCs. The V call is TRBV30, the J call TRBJ2-7; 9 positions match TRBD1. This clonotype was obtained from a female donor in good health and CMV-seronegative. The CDR3: CAWVAGQGYEQYF. The CDR3 DNA reads TGTGCCTGGGTGGCGGGACAGGGCTACGAGCAGTACTTC.